These T cell receptor beta chains were read from a single sample in a study of blood T cell repertoires in COVID-19. Generated by immunoSEQ multiplex PCR, the TCRdb table keeps only in-frame clones and is missing some. The table shows over 200,000 clones, with approximately 89% occurring only once. The specimen sequenced was PBMCs or T cells enriched from blood (not recorded which). The receptors come from a woman younger than 45 who had been exposed to COVID-19. The CDR3 runs from the conserved cysteine through the conserved F or W. D genes are given only for firm matches. A row's size may be missing; if present it is once, few, many or a size class.

V gene	D gene	clone size	J gene	CDR3 DNA	CDR3 protein
TRBV28	-	-	TRBJ1-2	TGTGCCAGCAGTTTATCTTGGGGCATGCCTCGCTACACCTTC	CASSLSWGMPRYTF
TRBV5-5	TRBD2	medium-sized	TRBJ2-1	TGTGCCAGCAGCCCGACTAGCGTTAATGGGTACAATGAGCAGTTCTTC	CASSPTSVNGYNEQFF
TRBV2	TRBD1	-	TRBJ2-6	TGTGCCAGCAGCCCCAGGGGGACCGGGGCCAACGTCCTGACTTTC	CASSPRGTGANVLTF
TRBV24-1	TRBD1	-	TRBJ2-3	TGTGCCACCAGTCGGGCGGGACAGGGGGCTGGAGATACGCAGTATTTT	CATSRAGQGAGDTQYF
TRBV18	-	-	TRBJ1-1	TGTGCCAGCTCACCGAACCTACAGGGAGCAGGCACTGAAGCTTTCTTT	CASSPNLQGAGTEAFF
TRBV28	-	-	TRBJ2-7	TGTGCCAGCAGTGGACAGAGCTACGAGCAGTACTTC	CASSGQSYEQYF
TRBV19	-	-	TRBJ1-2	TGTGCCAGTAGTATAACGCGGGCAGGGGAATTTGGCTACACCTTC	CASSITRAGEFGYTF
TRBV19	TRBD2	-	TRBJ2-3	TGTGCCAGTAATCCTAGCGGGCTTAGCACAGATACGCAGTATTTT	CASNPSGLSTDTQYF
TRBV5-1	-	-	TRBJ2-2	TGCGCCAGCAGTCCTAAGGGGGGGCGCACCGGGGAGCTGTTTTTT	CASSPKGGRTGELFF
TRBV15	TRBD1	few	TRBJ2-5	TGTGCCACCAGCAGAGATAAAACAGGGGGCACCCAGTACTTC	CATSRDKTGGTQYF
TRBV30	TRBD2	-	TRBJ2-5	TGTGCCTGGAGTAGCGGGAGCGAGACCCAGTACTTC	CAWSSGSETQYF
TRBV5-1	TRBD2	-	TRBJ2-7	TGCGCCAGCAGCTTACTGGGAGGGTCCTACGAGCAGTACTTC	CASSLLGGSYEQYF
TRBV18	TRBD2	-	TRBJ2-7	TGTGCCAGCTCGCCCGGGACTAGCGGCACCTACGAGCAGTACTTC	CASSPGTSGTYEQYF
TRBV6-1	-	-	TRBJ1-5	TGTGCCAGCAGTGAAGCGAACAGTCGAAATCAGCCCCAGCATTTT	CASSEANSRNQPQHF
TRBV7-9	TRBD1	-	TRBJ1-1	TGTGCCAGCAGCCCATGGACAGGCCCGAACACTGAAGCTTTCTTT	CASSPWTGPNTEAFF
TRBV4-1	TRBD2	few	TRBJ2-7	TGCGCCAGCAGCCAAGGGGGACTAGCTTCCTGGGAGCAGTACTTC	CASSQGGLASWEQYF
TRBV30	TRBD1	-	TRBJ2-5	TGTGCCTGGAGTCGGGACAGGGGCGTACAGACCCAGTACTTC	CAWSRDRGVQTQYF
TRBV6-5	-	-	TRBJ1-1	TGTGCCAGCAGCCCACTCAGGTACACTGAAGCTTTCTTT	CASSPLRYTEAFF
TRBV6-5	TRBD1	-	TRBJ2-2	TGTGCCAGCAAAATTAAGACAGGGTATAACGGGGAGCTGTTTTTT	CASKIKTGYNGELFF
TRBV7-9	-	-	TRBJ1-1	TGTGCCAGCAGCAACAGGGTCCTGAGAGCTTTCTTT	CASSNRVLRAFF
TRBV3-1/TRBV3-2	-	-	TRBJ2-3	TGTGCCAGCAGCCAAGCGGGGAGAGCAGATACGCAGTATTTT	CASSQAGRADTQYF
TRBV6-5	-	-	TRBJ2-2	TGTGCCAGCAGCCGGGGGCCCCCGGGGACTAAGCTGTTTTTT	CASSRGPPGTKLFF
TRBV29-1	TRBD1	-	TRBJ1-1	TGCAGCGTTGCCGGACAGGTAATAGGAGCTTTCTTT	CSVAGQVIGAFF
TRBV4-1	TRBD2	-	TRBJ2-2	TGCGCCAGCAGCCAAGGAGTCCTAGCGGGAGAGAGGACCGGGGAGCTGTTTTTT	CASSQGVLAGERTGELFF
TRBV18	-	-	TRBJ1-1	TGTGCCAGCTCACCAAGGGGGGGGAGAGGTGAAGCTTTCTTT	CASSPRGGRGEAFF
TRBV5-1	TRBD1	-	TRBJ1-2	TGCGCCAGCAGCCTTCTTCCCGGGACAGGGGATTATGGCTACACCTTC	CASSLLPGTGDYGYTF
TRBV10-3	-	-	TRBJ1-4	TGTGCCATCAGTGAAGCCAGGACTAATGAAAAACTGTTTTTT	CAISEARTNEKLFF
TRBV6-2/TRBV6-3	-	-	TRBJ1-5	TGTGCCAGCAGCCCCCCGGCAGGGCCCATTCAGCCCCAGCATTTT	CASSPPAGPIQPQHF
TRBV27	-	few	TRBJ1-5	TGTGCCAGCAGTCCCCTCGGGGAGGGCAATCAGCCCCAGCATTTT	CASSPLGEGNQPQHF
TRBV29-1	-	-	TRBJ2-2	TGCAGCGTTGCGGGGGCCGGGGAGCTGTTTTTT	CSVAGAGELFF
TRBV5-1	TRBD1	-	TRBJ2-7	TGCGCCAGCAGCTTGACCGGGACAGGGGGCTACGAGCAGTACTTC	CASSLTGTGGYEQYF
TRBV19	TRBD1	-	TRBJ2-3	TGTGCCAGTAGTACCGGGACAGGGGGCACAGATACGCAGTATTTT	CASSTGTGGTDTQYF
TRBV29-1	-	-	TRBJ2-4	TGCAGCACTCGGGGAGGCCAAAACATTCAGTACTTC	CSTRGGQNIQYF
TRBV9	TRBD1	few	TRBJ1-2	TGTGCCAGCAGCGTAGGCAGGGACAGGGGGACCTATGGCTACACCTTC	CASSVGRDRGTYGYTF
TRBV7-9	-	-	TRBJ2-3	TGTGCCAGCAGCTTACAGGGGAGCATTCCAGATACGCAGTATTTT	CASSLQGSIPDTQYF
TRBV5-1	-	-	TRBJ1-1	TGCGCCAGCACCCAATCGGGAATGAACACTGAAGCTTTCTTT	CASTQSGMNTEAFF
TRBV19	-	-	TRBJ1-2	TGTGCCAGTAGTATTTCGGGGGACTATGGCTACACCTTC	CASSISGDYGYTF
TRBV19	TRBD1	once	TRBJ1-1	TGTGCCAGTAGTATTAGGGACAGCGCCTACTATGTGAACACTGAAGCTTTCTTT	CASSIRDSAYYVNTEAFF
TRBV30	TRBD1	-	TRBJ1-5	TGTGCCTGGCGGGACAGCGGGAATCAGCCCCAGCATTTT	CAWRDSGNQPQHF
TRBV5-1	TRBD1	-	TRBJ1-1	TGCGCCAGCAGCTTAGTCAGGGGGAGGTACACTGAAGCTTTCTTT	CASSLVRGRYTEAFF
TRBV27	-	-	TRBJ1-2	TGTGCCAGCAGTTTAAGGGGGACATCTGCTAACTATGGCTACACCTTC	CASSLRGTSANYGYTF
TRBV18	-	-	TRBJ2-7	TGTGCCAGCTCACCACCGGACACCTACGAGCAGTACTTC	CASSPPDTYEQYF
TRBV5-4	-	-	TRBJ2-2	TGTGCCAGCAGCTTGGGAGGAAGCGGCGGGGAGCTGTTTTTT	CASSLGGSGGELFF
TRBV27	TRBD1	-	TRBJ2-7	TGTGCCAGCAGTTTATCCCCAGGGACAGGGAAGGAGCAGTACTTC	CASSLSPGTGKEQYF
TRBV6-6	-	-	TRBJ1-1	TGTGCCAGCAGTTACGAGGCAGGGGCGAACACTGAAGCTTTCTTT	CASSYEAGANTEAFF